Sequencing of this T cell receptor beta chain was carried out in a study of chemoradiotherapy in HPV16-positive cancers. Study background: Two HPV16-positive patients' cells yielded candidate HPV-specific clones and common motifs.

Per germline, CDR1 WSHSY and CDR2 SAAADI. Deletions cut 6 bases from V and 4 bases from J, with 12 bases between. The CDR3 has 13 residues. Produced via immunoSEQ multiplex PCR; TCRdb's table is partial and in-frame only. The table lists around 5,000 clones, 77% of them singletons. About this clone: Its cognate antigen is unknown.

Study-wide points: Only a couple of HPV16-positive patients supplied the functional HPV-specificity definition. Candidate HPV-specific clones and E7-related TCR motifs grew in tumor during treatment.

This chain uses TRBV10-2 with TRBJ2-5, with D perhaps matching TRBD2 (5 bases). The clonotype was recovered from a human donor with HPV-associated anogenital cancer. The sample was tumor tissue, taken from a patient who underwent chemoradiotherapy. The CDR3 loop is CASSDTRAETQYF. The DNA of the CDR3 is TGCGCCAGCAGCGACACTAGGGCAGAGACCCAGTACTTC.